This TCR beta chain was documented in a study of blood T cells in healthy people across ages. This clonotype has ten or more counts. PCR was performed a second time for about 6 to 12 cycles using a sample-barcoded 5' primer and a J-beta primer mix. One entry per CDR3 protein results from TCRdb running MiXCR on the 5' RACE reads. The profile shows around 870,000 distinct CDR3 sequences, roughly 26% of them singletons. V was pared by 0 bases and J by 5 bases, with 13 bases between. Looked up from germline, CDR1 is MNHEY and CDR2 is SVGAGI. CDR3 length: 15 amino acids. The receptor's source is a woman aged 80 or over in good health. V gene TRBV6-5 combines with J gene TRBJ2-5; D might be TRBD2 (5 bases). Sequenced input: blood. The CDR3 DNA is TGTGCCAGCAGTTACTCGGAGGCGGTGTGGGAGACCCAGTACTTC. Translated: CASSYSEAVWETQYF.